The 6 T cell receptor beta chains reported below all come from one sample, sequenced in a study of Ad26.COV2.S vaccination and SARS-CoV-2 variants (dated by TCRdb to the early 2020s). The treatment or condition label on this specimen signifies: about 20 received Ad26.COV2.S at low or high dose, single or two shots; roughly five received placebo; per-sample allocation not given. For vaccine and placebo recipients, the sequenced repertoires came from samples collected on day 63 after the first injection. Library creation used the immunoSEQ multiplex PCR assay. As stored in TCRdb, this immuneACCESS dataset retains in-frame rearrangements with V and J assigned. A fraction of the clones does not appear; measured against another copy, unresolved V genes explain less than half of the discrepancy, and the remainder lacks a known reason. The sample data list hundreds of thousands of clones, and about nine tenths of these were observed just once. The ten top clones hold about 3.5% of the sample.

The sequences come from peripheral blood, collected in a trial of Ad26.COV2.S vaccine versus placebo. Source of these receptors: a person between 18 and 65 years old who received the Ad26.COV2.S COVID-19 vaccine or a placebo.

The rearrangement links TRBV5-1 to TRBJ2-7, with TRBD2 as a possible D gene (7 bases). V was pared by 0 bases and J by 2 bases, with 9 bases between. CDR3 length: 14 amino acids. Germline V gene lookup returns CDR1 SGHRS and CDR2 YFSETQ. The CDR3 bases are TGCGCCAGCAGCTTGGAGGGGGGGACCTACGAGCAGTACTTC. It specifies CASSLEGGTYEQYF.

The rearrangement links TRBV9 to TRBJ2-7, with D perhaps matching TRBD1 (5 bases). This CDR3 is 15 amino acids long. Trimming stripped 0 bases from V and 2 bases from J, with 12 bases between. Germline assignment: CDR1 SGDLS and CDR2 YYNGEE. This chain's CDR3 is CASSVDWQDTYEQYF. CDR3 coding DNA: TGTGCCAGCAGCGTAGATTGGCAGGACACCTACGAGCAGTACTTC.

The V call is TRBV5-1, the J call TRBJ1-2; maybe TRBD1 (5 bases). The CDR3 has 13 amino acids. Trimming removed 4 bases from V and 4 bases from J, with 11 bases in between. The germline V gene encodes CDR1 SGHRS and CDR2 YFSETQ. CDR3 nucleotides: TGCGCCAGCAGCCCAGGGACCGGCTATGGCTACACCTTC. Its translation is CASSPGTGYGYTF.

The gene calls are TRBV5-6 and TRBJ1-3; no definite D call. CDR3 length: 16 amino acids. V lost 4 bases and J 2 bases, leaving 16 bases between the germline ends. Germline CDR1 is SGHDT and CDR2 is YYEEEE. The CDR3 is CASSREVAAPGNTIYF. The CDR3 DNA reads TGTGCCAGCAGCAGGGAAGTGGCGGCCCCTGGAAACACCATATATTTT.

The rearrangement joins TRBV7-8 to TRBJ1-4; D may be TRBD1 (6 bases). V shed 5 bases and J shed 7 bases, with 14 bases lying between them. Germline CDR1 is SGHVS and CDR2 is FQNEAQ. CDR3 length: 14 amino acids. The CDR3 DNA reads TGTGCCAGCAGCCTCGGGACATTTGGTGAAAAACTGTTTTTT. Residues: CASSLGTFGEKLFF.

The chain has TRBV30 and TRBJ2-6, with unresolved D. The CDR3 length is 15 residues. The germline CDR1 and CDR2 sequences are GTSNPN and SVGIG (reference sequence). V was clipped by 1 base and J by 3 bases, with 10 bases between them. The CDR3 nucleotides read TGTGCCTGGAGTGCGTGGAGTTATGGGGCCAACGTCCTGACTTTC. This encodes CAWSAWSYGANVLTF.